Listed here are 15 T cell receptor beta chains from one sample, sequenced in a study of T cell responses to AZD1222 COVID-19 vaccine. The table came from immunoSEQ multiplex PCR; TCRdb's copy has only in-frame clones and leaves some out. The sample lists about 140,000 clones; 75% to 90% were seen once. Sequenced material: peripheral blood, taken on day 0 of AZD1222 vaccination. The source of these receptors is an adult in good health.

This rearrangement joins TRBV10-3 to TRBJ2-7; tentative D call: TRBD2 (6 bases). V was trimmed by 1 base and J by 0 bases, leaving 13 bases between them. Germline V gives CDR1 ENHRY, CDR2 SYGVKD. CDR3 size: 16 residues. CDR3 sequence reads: CAISEFREKDSYEQYF. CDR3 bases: TGTGCCATCAGTGAGTTTCGGGAGAAGGACTCCTACGAGCAGTACTTC.

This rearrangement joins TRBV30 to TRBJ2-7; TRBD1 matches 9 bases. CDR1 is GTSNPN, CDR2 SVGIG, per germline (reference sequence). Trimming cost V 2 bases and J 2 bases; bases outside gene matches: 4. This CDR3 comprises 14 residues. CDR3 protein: CAWSTGQGTYEQYF. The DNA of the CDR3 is TGTGCCTGGAGTACGGGACAGGGCACCTACGAGCAGTACTTC.

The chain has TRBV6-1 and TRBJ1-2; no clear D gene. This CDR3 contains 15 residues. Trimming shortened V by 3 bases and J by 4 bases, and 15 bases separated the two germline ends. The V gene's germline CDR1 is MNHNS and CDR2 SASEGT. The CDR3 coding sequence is TGTGCCAGCAGTGATAACGGGAGCCCGACCTATGGCTACACCTTC. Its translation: CASSDNGSPTYGYTF.

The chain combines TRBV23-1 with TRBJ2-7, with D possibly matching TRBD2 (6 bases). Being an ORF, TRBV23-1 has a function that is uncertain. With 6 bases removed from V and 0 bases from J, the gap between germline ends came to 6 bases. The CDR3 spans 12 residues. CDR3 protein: CASSGSSYEQYF. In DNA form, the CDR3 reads TGCGCCAGCAGCGGGAGCTCCTACGAGCAGTACTTC.

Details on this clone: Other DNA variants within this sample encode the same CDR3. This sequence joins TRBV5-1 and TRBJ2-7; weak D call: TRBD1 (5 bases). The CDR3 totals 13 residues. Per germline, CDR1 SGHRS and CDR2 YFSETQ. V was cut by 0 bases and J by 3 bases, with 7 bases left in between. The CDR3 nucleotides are TGCGCCAGCAGCTTGGGCAGGGACTACGAGCAGTACTTC. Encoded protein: CASSLGRDYEQYF.

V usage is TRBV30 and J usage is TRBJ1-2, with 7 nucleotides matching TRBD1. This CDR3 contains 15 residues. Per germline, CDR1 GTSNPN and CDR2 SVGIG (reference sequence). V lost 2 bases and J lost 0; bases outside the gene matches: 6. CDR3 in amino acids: CAWSLTGVTNYGYTF. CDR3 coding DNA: TGTGCCTGGAGTTTAACAGGGGTTACTAACTATGGCTACACCTTC. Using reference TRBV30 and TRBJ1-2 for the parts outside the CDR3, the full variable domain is SQTIHQWPATLVQPVGSPLSLECTVEGTSNPNLYWYRQAAGRGLQLLFYSVGIGQISSEVPQNLSASRPQDRQFILSSKKLLLSDSGFYLCAWSLTGVTNYGYTFGSGTRLTVV.

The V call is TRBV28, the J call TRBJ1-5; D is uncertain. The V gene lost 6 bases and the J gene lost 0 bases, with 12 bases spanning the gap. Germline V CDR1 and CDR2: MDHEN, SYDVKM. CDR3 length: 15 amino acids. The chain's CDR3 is CASSRLAVSNQPQHF. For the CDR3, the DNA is TGTGCCAGCAGCCGCTTAGCCGTTAGCAATCAGCCCCAGCATTTT. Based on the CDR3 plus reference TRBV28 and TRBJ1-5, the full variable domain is DVKVTQSSRYLVKRTGEKVFLECVQDMDHENMFWYRQDPGLGLRLIYFSYDVKMKEKGDIPEGYSVSREKKERFSLILESASTNQTSMYLCASSRLAVSNQPQHFGDGTRLSIL.

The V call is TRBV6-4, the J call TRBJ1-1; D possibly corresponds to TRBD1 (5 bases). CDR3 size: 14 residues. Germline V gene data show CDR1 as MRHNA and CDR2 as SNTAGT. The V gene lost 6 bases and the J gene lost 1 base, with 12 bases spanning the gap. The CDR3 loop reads CASRRGEANTEAFF. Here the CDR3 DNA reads TGTGCCAGCAGGCGGGGGGAGGCGAACACTGAAGCTTTCTTT.

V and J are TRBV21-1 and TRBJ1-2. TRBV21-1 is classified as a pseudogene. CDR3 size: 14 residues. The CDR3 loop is CASSPGAFNYGYTF. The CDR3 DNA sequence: TGTGCCAGCAGCCCGGGGGCATTTAACTATGGCTACACCTTC.

CDR3 sequence reads: CASSLARARYEQYF. In DNA form, the CDR3 reads TGTGCCAGCAGCTTAGCCAGGGCTCGCTACGAGCAGTACTTC. The chain links TRBV11-2 to TRBJ2-7; D might be TRBD1 (5 bases). The CDR3 has 14 residues. The germline gives CDR1 SGHAT, CDR2 FQNNGV. The germline V and J ends were trimmed by 1 base and 3 bases, with 10 bases remaining between them.

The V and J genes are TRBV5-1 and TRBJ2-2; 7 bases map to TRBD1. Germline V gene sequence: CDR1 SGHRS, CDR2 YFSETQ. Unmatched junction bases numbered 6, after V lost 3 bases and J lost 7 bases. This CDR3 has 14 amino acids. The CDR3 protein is CASSSRQGVGELFF. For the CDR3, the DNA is TGCGCCAGCAGCTCAAGACAGGGAGTCGGGGAGCTGTTTTTT.

The CDR3 here is CASSPMRGAGYGYTF. Written as DNA, the CDR3 is TGTGCCAGCTCACCAATGAGGGGCGCAGGATATGGCTACACCTTC. V gene TRBV18 combines with J gene TRBJ1-2, with a possible D match to TRBD1 (5 bases). The germline V and J ends were trimmed by 2 bases and 5 bases, with 15 bases remaining between them. The germline V gene has CDR1 KGHSH and CDR2 LQKENI. The CDR3 contains 15 residues.

The CDR3 loop reads CASSSGSVGKLFF. The CDR3, as DNA: TGTGCCAGCAGCTCAGGATCAGTCGGAAAACTGTTTTTT. V usage is TRBV3-1 (or the pseudogene TRBV3-2) and J usage is TRBJ1-4, with unresolved D. Trimming removed 5 bases from V and 10 bases from J, with 14 bases in between. The CDR3 contains 13 residues. The germline gives CDR1 LGHDT, CDR2 YNNKEL (reference sequence).

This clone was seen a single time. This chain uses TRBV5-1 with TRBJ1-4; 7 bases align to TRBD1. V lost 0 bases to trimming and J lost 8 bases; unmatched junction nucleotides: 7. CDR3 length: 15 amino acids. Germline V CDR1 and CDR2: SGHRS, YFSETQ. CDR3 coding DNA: TGCGCCAGCAGCTTGGCCCAGGGGGTGCGAGAAAAACTGTTTTTT. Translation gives CASSLAQGVREKLFF.

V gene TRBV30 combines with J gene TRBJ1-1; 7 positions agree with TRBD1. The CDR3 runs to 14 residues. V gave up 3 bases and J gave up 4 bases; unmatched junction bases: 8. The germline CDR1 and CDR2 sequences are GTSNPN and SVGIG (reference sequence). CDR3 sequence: CAWSRTGWGTEAFF. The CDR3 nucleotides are TGTGCCTGGAGCAGGACAGGATGGGGCACTGAAGCTTTCTTT.